This TCR beta chain was identified in a study of response to subunit inactivated influenza vaccine. General study findings and limits: Authors suggested each seasonal flu vaccination may recruit only limited numbers of new T cells.

The CDR3 is 13 amino acids. Trimming shortened V by 5 bases and J by 4 bases, and 12 bases separated the two germline ends. On this clonotype: The antigen is not known.

TCRdb analysed the RT-PCR reads with MiXCR anew, one entry per CDR3 protein. This table has 800,000 to 1,000,000 distinct CDR3 sequences, around 20% appearing once. This specimen consisted of PBMCs from blood, obtained approximately 5 days after vaccination. The genes are TRBV12-3 or TRBV12-4 and TRBJ2-7, with a tentative D call TRBD1 (6 bases). The sequence derives from a man aged 50 to 60 who received an inactivated influenza vaccine. In DNA, the CDR3 is TGTGCCAGCAGTCTGGCTGACAGGTACGAGCAGTACTTC. Its translation is CASSLADRYEQYF.